The rows below give T cell receptor beta chains drawn from one sample of a study of Graves' ophthalmopathy and Graves' hyperthyroidism. TCRdb re-derived calls from the multiplex PCR reads in MiXCR, one entry per CDR3 protein. Among 300,000 to 400,000 distinct CDR3 sequences listed, 15% to 20% were seen once. What was sequenced was peripheral blood. These receptor sequences come from an adult man with Graves' ophthalmopathy. CDR3s include the opening cysteine and the closing phenylalanine or tryptophan.

V	J	CDR3
TRBV30	TRBJ1-1	CAWSPIDAGVGTEAFF
TRBV4-3	TRBJ1-5	CASSQDTGDQPQHF
TRBV19	TRBJ1-1	CAKEDRGAFF
TRBV5-1	TRBJ1-2	CASSLAHRGTGYTF
TRBV7-2	TRBJ2-2	CASSYQGAAAGELFF
TRBV7-2	TRBJ2-5	CASSLDGLGQETQYF
TRBV6-2/TRBV6-3	TRBJ2-2	CASRLDSFGELFF
TRBV29-1	TRBJ2-7	CSVDRPGGSYEQYF
TRBV4-3	TRBJ2-5	CASSQDRTAKETQYF
TRBV6-5	TRBJ1-2	CASRRPGGDYGYTF
TRBV7-9	TRBJ2-7	CASSLAGRGTYEQYF
TRBV5-1	TRBJ2-7	CASRTQTGRLYEQYF
TRBV6-2/TRBV6-3	TRBJ1-1	CASSYRGSWDTEAFF
TRBV6-1	TRBJ2-5	CASSPGGSLSETQYF
TRBV12-3/TRBV12-4	TRBJ2-2	CASSRTGGLYTGELFF
TRBV4-1	TRBJ1-6	CASSQDAGGASYNSPLHF
TRBV6-1	TRBJ1-2	CASMRQGNYGYTF
TRBV20-1	TRBJ2-5	CSAGAKLAGVQETQYF
TRBV7-2	TRBJ2-5	CASSTSSGVQETQYF
TRBV4-1	TRBJ1-5	CASSQRTVNQPQHF
TRBV7-9	TRBJ2-5	CASSPGQPAKTQYF
TRBV20-1	TRBJ2-7	CSARGLGGSGQYF
TRBV11-2	TRBJ1-6	CASGPEFSYNSPLHF
TRBV28	TRBJ2-5	CASSHGGGQETQYF
TRBV14	TRBJ2-2	CASSQWELAGPKFTGELFF
TRBV19	TRBJ2-7	CASKASTLDEQYF